The sequence of this T cell receptor (beta chain) was determined in a study of blood T cell repertoires in COVID-19. Study in general: Samples came from the United States, Italy and Spain, spanning acute and convalescent COVID-19.

This clone turned up a few times. In the original processing: Counts of nucleated cells, estimated from reference gene primer amplification, were obtained. Repertoires were generated with immunoSEQ multiplex PCR, while TCRdb's copy carries only in-frame clones and drops some. The V and J calls and clone size are taken from that table; D and trimming were inferred from the DNA. The sample has a few hundred thousand clones, approximately 80% seen once; the top ten hold more than 1%. The sample was peripheral blood. The origin of this receptor is a human donor with acute or convalescent COVID-19. The donor label of this sample is uncertain.

CDR3 coding DNA: TGTGCTAGTGGCCCCCCTGGACAGAGAATCTACGAGCAGTACTTC. This codes for CASGPPGQRIYEQYF. The V call is TRBV12-5, the J call TRBJ2-7, with a tentative D call TRBD1 (6 bases). V was shortened by 6 bases and J by 3 bases, with 18 bases between the two germline ends. CDR1 and CDR2 (germline): LGHNT, FRNRAP. The CDR3 covers 15 residues.